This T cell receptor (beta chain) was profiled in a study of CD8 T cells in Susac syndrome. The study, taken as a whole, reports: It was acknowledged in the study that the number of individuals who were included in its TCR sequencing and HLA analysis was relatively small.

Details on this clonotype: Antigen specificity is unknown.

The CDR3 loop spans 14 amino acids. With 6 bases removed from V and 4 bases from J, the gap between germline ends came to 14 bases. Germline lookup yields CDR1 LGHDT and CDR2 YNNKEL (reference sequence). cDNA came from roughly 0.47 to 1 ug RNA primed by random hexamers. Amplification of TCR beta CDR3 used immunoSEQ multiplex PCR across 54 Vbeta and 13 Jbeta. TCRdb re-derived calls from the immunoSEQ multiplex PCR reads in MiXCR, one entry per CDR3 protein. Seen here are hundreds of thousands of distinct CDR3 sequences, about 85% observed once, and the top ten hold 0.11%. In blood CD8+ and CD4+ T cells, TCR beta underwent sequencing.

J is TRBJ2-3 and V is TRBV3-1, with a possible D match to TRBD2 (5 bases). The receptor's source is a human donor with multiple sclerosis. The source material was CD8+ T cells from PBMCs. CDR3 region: CASSRTSISDTQYF. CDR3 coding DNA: TGTGCCAGCAGTCGAACTAGTATCTCAGATACGCAGTATTTT.